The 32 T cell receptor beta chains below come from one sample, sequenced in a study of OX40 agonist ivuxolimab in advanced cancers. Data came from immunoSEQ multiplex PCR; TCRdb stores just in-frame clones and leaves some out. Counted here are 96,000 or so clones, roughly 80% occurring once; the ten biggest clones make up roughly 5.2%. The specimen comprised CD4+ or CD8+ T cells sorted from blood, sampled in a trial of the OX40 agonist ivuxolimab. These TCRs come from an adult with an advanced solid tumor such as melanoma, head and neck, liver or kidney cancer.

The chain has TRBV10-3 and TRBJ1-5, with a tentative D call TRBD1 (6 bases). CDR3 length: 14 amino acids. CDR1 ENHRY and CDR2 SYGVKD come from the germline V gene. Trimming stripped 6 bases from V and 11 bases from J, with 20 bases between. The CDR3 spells CAISEGQSHGAQHF. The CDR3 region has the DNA TGTGCCATCAGCGAGGGACAATCCCACGGGGCCCAGCATTTT.

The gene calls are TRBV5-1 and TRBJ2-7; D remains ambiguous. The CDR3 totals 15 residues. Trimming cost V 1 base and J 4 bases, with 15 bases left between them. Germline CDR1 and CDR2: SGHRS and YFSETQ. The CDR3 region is CASSLYGPLGYEQYF. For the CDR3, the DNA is TGCGCCAGCAGCTTGTACGGTCCGCTGGGTTACGAGCAGTACTTC.

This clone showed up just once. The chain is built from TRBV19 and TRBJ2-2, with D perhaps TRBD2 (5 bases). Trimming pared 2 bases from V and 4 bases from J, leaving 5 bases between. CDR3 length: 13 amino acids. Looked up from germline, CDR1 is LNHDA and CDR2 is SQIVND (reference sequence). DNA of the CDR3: TGTGCCAGTAGTATACGGGGCACCGGGGAGCTGTTTTTT. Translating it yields CASSIRGTGELFF.

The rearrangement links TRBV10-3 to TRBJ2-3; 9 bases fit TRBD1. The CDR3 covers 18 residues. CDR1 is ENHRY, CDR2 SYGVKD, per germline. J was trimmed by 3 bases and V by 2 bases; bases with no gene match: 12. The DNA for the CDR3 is TGTGCCATCAGTGAGCTTCCCCCGGGACAGGGAATGACAGATACGCAGTATTTT. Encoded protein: CAISELPPGQGMTDTQYF.

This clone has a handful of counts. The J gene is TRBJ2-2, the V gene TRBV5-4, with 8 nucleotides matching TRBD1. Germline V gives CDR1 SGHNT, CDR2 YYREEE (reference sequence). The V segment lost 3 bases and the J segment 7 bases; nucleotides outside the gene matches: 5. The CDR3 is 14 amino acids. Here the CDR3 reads CASSSRGLGGELFF. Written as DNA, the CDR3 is TGTGCCAGCAGCTCCAGGGGGCTCGGCGGGGAGCTGTTTTTT.

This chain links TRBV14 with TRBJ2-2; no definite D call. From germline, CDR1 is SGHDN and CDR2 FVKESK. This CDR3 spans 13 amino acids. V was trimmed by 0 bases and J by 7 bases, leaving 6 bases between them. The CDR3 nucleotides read TGTGCCAGCAGCCAAGAGTTAGGCGGGGAGCTGTTTTTT. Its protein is CASSQELGGELFF.

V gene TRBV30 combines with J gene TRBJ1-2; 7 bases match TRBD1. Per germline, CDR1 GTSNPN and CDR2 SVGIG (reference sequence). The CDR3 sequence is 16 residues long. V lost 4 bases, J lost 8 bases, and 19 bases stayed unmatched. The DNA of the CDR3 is TGTGCCTGGAAATCCCCCCGACGGACAGGTCGGGGCGGCTACACCTTC. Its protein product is CAWKSPRRTGRGGYTF.

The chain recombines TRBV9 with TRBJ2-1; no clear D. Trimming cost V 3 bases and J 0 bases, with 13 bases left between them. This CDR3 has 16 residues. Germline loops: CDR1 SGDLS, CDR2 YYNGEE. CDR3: CASSAYPWGSYNEQFF. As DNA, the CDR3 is TGTGCCAGCAGCGCCTACCCCTGGGGCTCCTACAATGAGCAGTTCTTC.

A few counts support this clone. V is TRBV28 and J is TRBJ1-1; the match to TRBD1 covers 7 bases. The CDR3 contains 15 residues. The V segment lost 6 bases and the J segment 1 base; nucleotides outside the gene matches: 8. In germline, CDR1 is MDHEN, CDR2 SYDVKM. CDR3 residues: CASSHDRQGNTEAFF. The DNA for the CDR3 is TGTGCCAGCAGCCACGACCGACAGGGGAACACTGAAGCTTTCTTT.

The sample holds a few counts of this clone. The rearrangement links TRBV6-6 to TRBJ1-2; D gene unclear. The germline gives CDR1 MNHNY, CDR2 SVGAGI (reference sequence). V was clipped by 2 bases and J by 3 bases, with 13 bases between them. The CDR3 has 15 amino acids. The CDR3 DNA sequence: TGTGCCAGCAGTTACGTCCTGGGGAGGGACTATGGCTACACCTTC. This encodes CASSYVLGRDYGYTF.

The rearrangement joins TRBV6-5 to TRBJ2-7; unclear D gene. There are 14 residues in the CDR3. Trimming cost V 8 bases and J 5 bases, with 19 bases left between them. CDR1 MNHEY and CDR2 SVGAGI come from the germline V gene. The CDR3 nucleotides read TGTGCCAGCCGGTCCACGACATCCGGGCACGAGCAGTACTTC. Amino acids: CASRSTTSGHEQYF.

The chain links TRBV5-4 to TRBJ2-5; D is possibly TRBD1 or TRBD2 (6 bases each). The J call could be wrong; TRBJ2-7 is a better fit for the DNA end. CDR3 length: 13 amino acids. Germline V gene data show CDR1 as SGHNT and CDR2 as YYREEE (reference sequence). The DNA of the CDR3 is TGTGCCAGCAGCTTGGAACAGGGAGGCGAGCAGTACTTC. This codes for CASSLEQGGEQYF.

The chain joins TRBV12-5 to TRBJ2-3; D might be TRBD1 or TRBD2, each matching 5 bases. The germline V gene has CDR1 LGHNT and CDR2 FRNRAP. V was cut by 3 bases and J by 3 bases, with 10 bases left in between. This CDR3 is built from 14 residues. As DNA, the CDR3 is TGTGCTAGTGGTTTTGCCGGGGCTACAGATACGCAGTATTTT. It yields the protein CASGFAGATDTQYF. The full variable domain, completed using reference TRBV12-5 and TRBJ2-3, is DARVTQTPRHKVTEMGQEVTMRCQPILGHNTVFWYRQTMMQGLELLAYFRNRAPLDDSGMPKDRFSAEMPDATLATLKIQPSEPRDSAVYFCASGFAGATDTQYFGPGTRLTVL.

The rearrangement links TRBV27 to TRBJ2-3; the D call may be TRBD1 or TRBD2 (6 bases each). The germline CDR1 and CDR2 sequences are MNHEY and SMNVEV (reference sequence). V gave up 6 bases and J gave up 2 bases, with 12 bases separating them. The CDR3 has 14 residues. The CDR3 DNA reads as TGTGCCAGCAGGCCCGGGGGCCCCACAGATACGCAGTATTTT. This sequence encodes CASRPGGPTDTQYF.

The CDR3 reads CASSFGPDTQYF. Written as DNA, the CDR3 is TGTGCCAGCAGCTTTGGACCAGATACGCAGTATTTT. The chain is built from TRBV7-9 and TRBJ2-3; D call uncertain. Germline lookup yields CDR1 SEHNR and CDR2 FQNEAQ (reference sequence). V was pared by 3 bases and J by 4 bases, with 5 bases between. The CDR3 runs to 12 residues.

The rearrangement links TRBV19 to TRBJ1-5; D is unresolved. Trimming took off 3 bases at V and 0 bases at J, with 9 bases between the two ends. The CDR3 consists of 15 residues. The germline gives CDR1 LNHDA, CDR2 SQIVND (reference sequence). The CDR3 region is CASSIIWVSNQPQHF. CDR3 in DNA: TGTGCCAGTAGTATTATTTGGGTTAGCAATCAGCCCCAGCATTTT.

CDR3 in amino acids: CASTGTSGGTYEQYF. DNA for the CDR3: TGTGCCAGCACCGGCACTAGCGGGGGCACCTACGAGCAGTACTTC. The chain recombines TRBV6-6 with TRBJ2-7; 11 bases agree with TRBD2. The CDR3 is made up of 15 amino acids. J lost 2 bases, V lost 7 bases, and 7 bases had no gene match. CDR1 and CDR2 (germline): MNHNY, SVGAGI (reference sequence).

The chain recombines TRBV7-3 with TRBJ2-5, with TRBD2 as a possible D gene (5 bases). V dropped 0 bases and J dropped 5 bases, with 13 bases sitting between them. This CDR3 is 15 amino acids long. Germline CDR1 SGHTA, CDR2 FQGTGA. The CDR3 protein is CASSLTSGSGETQYF. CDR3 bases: TGTGCCAGCAGCTTAACCTCGGGGAGTGGGGAGACCCAGTACTTC.

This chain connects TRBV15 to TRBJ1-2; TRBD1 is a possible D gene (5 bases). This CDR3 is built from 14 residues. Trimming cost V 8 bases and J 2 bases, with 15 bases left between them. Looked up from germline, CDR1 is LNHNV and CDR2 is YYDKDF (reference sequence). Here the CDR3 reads CATRLGRANYGYTF. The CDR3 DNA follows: TGTGCCACCCGATTGGGCAGGGCCAACTATGGCTACACCTTC.

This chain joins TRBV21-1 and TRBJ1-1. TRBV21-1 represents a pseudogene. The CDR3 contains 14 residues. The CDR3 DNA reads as TGTGCCAGCAGCTCGAGGGGGGGGCCCGGGATGACTTTCTTT. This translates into CASSSRGGPGMTFF.

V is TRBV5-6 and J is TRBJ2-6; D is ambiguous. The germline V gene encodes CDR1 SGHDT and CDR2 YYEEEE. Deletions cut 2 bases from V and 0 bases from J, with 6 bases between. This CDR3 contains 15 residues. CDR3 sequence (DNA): TGTGCCAGCAGCTTCGATGCCTCTGGGGCCAACGTCCTGACTTTC. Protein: CASSFDASGANVLTF.

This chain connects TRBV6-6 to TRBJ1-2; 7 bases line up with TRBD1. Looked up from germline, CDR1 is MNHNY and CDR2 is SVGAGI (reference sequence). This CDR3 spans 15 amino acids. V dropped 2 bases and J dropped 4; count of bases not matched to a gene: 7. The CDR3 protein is CASSYGIQGPYGYTF. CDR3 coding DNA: TGTGCCAGCAGTTACGGTATACAGGGGCCCTATGGCTACACCTTC.

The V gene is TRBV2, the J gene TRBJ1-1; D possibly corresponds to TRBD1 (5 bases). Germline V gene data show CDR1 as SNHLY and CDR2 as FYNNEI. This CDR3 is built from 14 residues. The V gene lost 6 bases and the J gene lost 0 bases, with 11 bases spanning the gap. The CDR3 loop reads CASRQAGMNTEAFF. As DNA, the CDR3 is TGTGCCAGCAGACAGGCAGGGATGAACACTGAAGCTTTCTTT.

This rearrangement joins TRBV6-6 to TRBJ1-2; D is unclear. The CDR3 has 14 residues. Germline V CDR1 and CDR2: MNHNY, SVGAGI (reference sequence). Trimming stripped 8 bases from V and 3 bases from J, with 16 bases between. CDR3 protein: CASLPNNPYYGYTF. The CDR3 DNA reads TGTGCCAGCTTGCCCAACAACCCGTACTATGGCTACACCTTC.

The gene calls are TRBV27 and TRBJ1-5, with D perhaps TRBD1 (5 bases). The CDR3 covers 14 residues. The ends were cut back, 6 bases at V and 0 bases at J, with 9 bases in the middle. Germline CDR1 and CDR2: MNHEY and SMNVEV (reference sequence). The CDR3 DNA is TGTGCCAGCAGACTGGGGCCTAGCAATCAGCCCCAGCATTTT. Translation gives CASRLGPSNQPQHF.

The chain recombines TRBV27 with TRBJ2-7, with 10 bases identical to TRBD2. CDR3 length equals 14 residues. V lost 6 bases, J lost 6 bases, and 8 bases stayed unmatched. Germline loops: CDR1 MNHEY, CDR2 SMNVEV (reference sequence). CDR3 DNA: TGTGCCAGCAGCAGAGCGGGAGGGCTGTCCGAGCAGTACTTC. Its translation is CASSRAGGLSEQYF.

Written as DNA, the CDR3 is TGCGCCAGCAGCTTGGGGACCCTCCAGTCGGGGGCCAACGTCCTGACTTTC. Translated, it gives CASSLGTLQSGANVLTF. This chain links TRBV5-1 with TRBJ2-6, with D hard to call. From germline, CDR1 is SGHRS and CDR2 YFSETQ. This CDR3 has 17 residues. V dropped 0 bases and J dropped 4 bases, with 14 bases sitting between them. The full variable domain, rest sourced from reference TRBV5-1 and TRBJ2-6, is KAGVTQTPRYLIKTRGQQVTLSCSPISGHRSVSWYQQTPGQGLQFLFEYFSETQRNKGNFPGRFSGRQFSNSRSEMNVSTLELGDSALYLCASSLGTLQSGANVLTFGAGSRLTVL.

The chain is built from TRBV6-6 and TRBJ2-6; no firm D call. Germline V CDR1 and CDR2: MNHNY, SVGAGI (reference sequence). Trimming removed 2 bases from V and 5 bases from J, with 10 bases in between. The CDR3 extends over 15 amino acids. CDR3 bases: TGTGCCAGCAGTTACCGGCAGCTTAGGGCCAACGTCCTGACTTTC. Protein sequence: CASSYRQLRANVLTF.

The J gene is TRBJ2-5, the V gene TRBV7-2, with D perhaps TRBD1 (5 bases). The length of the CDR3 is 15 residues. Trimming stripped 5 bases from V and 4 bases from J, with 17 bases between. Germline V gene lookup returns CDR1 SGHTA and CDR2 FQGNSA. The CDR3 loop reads CASSPTEARGETQYF. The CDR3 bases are TGTGCCAGCAGCCCCACTGAGGCAAGGGGAGAGACCCAGTACTTC. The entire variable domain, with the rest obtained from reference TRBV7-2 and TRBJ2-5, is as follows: GAGVSQSPSNKVTEKGKDVELRCDPISGHTALYWYRQSLGQGLEFLIYFQGNSAPDKSGLPSDRFSAERTGGSVSTLTIQRTQQEDSAVYLCASSPTEARGETQYFGPGTRLLVL.

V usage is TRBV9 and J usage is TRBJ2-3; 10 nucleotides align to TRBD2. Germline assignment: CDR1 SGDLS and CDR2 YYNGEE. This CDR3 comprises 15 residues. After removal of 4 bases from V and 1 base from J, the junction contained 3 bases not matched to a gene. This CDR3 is CASSPTSGGTDTQYF. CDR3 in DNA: TGTGCCAGCAGCCCAACTAGCGGGGGCACAGATACGCAGTATTTT.

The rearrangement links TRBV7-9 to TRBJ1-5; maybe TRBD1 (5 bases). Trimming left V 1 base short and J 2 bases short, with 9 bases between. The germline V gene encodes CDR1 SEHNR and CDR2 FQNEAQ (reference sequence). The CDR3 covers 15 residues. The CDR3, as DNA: TGTGCCAGCAGCTTAGGAGGGGAAGGCAATCAGCCCCAGCATTTT. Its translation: CASSLGGEGNQPQHF.

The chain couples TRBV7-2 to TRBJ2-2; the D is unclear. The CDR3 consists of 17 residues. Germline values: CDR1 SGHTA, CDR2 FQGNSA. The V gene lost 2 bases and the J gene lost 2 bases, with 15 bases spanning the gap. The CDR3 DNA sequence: TGTGCCAGCAGCTTACGAGGCGTGGGAAGTAACACCGGGGAGCTGTTTTTT. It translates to CASSLRGVGSNTGELFF.